This T cell receptor (beta chain) was identified in a study of T cells after somatic rescue of genetic block. Profiled with immunoSEQ multiplex PCR; TCRdb holds only in-frame clones, not every one. This table holds 67,000 or so clones, about nine tenths found once. Germline-derived CDR1 and CDR2 are SGHRS and YFSETQ. The CDR3 extends over 15 amino acids. V shed 0 bases and J 4 bases; nucleotides not matched to a gene: 3. Source material: peripheral blood mononuclear cells (PBMCs). V usage is TRBV5-1 and J usage is TRBJ2-7; TRBD2 aligns across 11 bases. The receptor's source is a man in his thirties or forties. The CDR3 loop reads CASSLVGTSGYEQYF. As DNA, the CDR3 is TGCGCCAGCAGCTTGGTAGGGACTAGCGGATACGAGCAGTACTTC.